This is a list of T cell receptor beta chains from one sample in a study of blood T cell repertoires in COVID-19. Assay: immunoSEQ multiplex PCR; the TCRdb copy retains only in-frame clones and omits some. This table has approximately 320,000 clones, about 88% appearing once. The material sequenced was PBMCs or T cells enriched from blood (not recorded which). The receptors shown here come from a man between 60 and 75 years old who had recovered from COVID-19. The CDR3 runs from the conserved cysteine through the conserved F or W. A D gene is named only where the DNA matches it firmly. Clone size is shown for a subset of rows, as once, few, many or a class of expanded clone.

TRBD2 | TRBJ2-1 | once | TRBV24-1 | TGTGCCACCAGTGAGCCGACTAGCGGGGGGTACAATGAGCAGTTCTTC | CATSEPTSGGYNEQFF
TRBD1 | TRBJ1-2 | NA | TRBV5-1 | TGCGCCAGCAGCGCAGGGGGTTCAGCTAACTATGGCTACACCTTC | CASSAGGSANYGYTF
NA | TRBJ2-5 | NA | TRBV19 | TGTGCCAGCTCGGAGGGGCGGGAGACCCAGTACTTC | CASSEGRETQYF
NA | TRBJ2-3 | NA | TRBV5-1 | TGCGCCAGCAGCCCCGACCCGGGTACAGATACGCAGTATTTT | CASSPDPGTDTQYF
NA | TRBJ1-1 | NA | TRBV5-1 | TGCGCCAGCAGCCCCAGGATGAACACTGAAGCTTTCTTT | CASSPRMNTEAFF
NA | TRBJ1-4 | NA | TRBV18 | TGTGCCAGCTCACCACCCTACAGTAATGAAAAACTGTTTTTT | CASSPPYSNEKLFF
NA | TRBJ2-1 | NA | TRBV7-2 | TGTGCCAGCAGCTTAGTTTTATATGAGCAGTTCTTC | CASSLVLYEQFF
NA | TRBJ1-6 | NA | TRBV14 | TGTGCCAGCAGCCAAGAGTGGGGGCGATCACCCCTCCACTTT | CASSQEWGRSPLHF
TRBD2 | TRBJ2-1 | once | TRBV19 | TGTGCCAGTAGTCCCACTAGCGGGAGGAATGAGCAGTTCTTC | CASSPTSGRNEQFF
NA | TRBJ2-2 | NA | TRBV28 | TGTGCCAGCAGCCGCGGACAGATTGGGACCGGGGAGCTGTTTTTT | CASSRGQIGTGELFF
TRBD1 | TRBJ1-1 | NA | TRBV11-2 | TGTGCCAGCAGCCCAGGCGGACAGGGCATAGGGAACACTGAAGCTTTCTTT | CASSPGGQGIGNTEAFF
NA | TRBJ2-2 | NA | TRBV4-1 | TGCGCCAGCAGCCAAGGGGTCGGAGACACCGGGGAGCTGTTTTTT | CASSQGVGDTGELFF